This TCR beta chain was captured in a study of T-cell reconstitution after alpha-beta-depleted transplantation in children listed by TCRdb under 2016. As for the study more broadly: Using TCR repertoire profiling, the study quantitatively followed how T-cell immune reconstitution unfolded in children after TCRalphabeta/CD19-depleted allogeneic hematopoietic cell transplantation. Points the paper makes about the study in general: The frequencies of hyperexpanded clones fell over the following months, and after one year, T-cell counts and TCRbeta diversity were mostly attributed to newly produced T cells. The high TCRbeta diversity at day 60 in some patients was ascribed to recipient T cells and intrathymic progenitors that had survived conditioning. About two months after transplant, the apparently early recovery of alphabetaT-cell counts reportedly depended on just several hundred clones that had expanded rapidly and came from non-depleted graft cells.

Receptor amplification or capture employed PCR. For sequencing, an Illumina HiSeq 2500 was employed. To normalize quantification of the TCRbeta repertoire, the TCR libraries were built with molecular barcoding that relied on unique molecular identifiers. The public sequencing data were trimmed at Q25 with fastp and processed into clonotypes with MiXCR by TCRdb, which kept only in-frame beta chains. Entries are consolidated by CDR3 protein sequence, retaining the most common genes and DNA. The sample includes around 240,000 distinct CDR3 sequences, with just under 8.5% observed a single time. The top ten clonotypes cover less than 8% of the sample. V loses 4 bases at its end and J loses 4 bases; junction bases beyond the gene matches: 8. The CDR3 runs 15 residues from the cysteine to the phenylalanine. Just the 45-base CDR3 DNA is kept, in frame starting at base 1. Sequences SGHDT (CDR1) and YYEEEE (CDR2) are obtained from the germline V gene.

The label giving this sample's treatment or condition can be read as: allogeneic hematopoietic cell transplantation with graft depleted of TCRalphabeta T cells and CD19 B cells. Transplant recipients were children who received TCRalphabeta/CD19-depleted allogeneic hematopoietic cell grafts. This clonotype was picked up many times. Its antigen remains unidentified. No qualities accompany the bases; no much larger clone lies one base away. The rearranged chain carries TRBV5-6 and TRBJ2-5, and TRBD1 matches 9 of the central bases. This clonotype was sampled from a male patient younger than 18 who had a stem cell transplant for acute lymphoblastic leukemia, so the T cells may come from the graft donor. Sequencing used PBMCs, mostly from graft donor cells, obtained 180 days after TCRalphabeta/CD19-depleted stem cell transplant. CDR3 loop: CASSLGQGGTETQYF. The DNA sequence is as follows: TGTGCCAGCAGCCTGGGACAGGGAGGAACAGAGACCCAGTACTTC. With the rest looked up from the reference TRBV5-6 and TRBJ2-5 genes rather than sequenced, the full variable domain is DAGVTQSPTHLIKTRGQQVTLRCSPKSGHDTVSWYQQALGQGPQFIFQYYEEEERQRGNFPDRFSGHQFPNYSSELNVNALLLGDSALYLCASSLGQGGTETQYFGPGTRLLVL.